The rows below give T cell receptor beta chains drawn from one sample of a study of blood T cells in healthy people across ages. TCRdb reprocessed the 5' RACE reads via MiXCR and lists one record per CDR3 protein. The table includes about 800,000 distinct CDR3 sequences, roughly 25% detected once. The sample was also reused in another study, on T cells of mothers and their children.

Sequenced material: blood. The source is a boy aged 5-17 years in good health. The CDR3 runs from the conserved cysteine through the conserved F or W. D genes are given only for firm matches. Expanded clones are given a class, and other clones once, few, many or no size at all.

j_gene,abundance,v_gene,d_gene,len,CDR3aa,CDR3nt
TRBJ2-3,few,TRBV7-9,TRBD1,16,CASSSPGQGSTDTQYF,TGTGCCAGCAGCTCCCCCGGACAGGGGAGCACAGATACGCAGTATTTT
TRBJ1-5,-,TRBV3-1,-,15,CASSQDAAGNQPQHF,TGTGCCAGCAGCCAAGATGCGGCAGGCAATCAGCCCCAGCATTTT
TRBJ2-7,-,TRBV6-6,TRBD2,12,CFSPGLSYEQYF,TGTTTTAGCCCGGGACTATCCTACGAGCAGTACTTC
TRBJ1-1,-,TRBV3-1,-,14,CASSHLIGDTEAFF,TGTGCCAGCAGCCATCTTATAGGGGACACTGAAGCTTTCTTT
TRBJ2-5,-,TRBV2,-,13,CASSGQRQETQYF,TGTGCCAGCAGTGGCCAGCGCCAAGAGACCCAGTACTTC
TRBJ2-1,-,TRBV9,TRBD2,15,CASSALSGRADEQFF,TGTGCCAGCAGCGCTCTTAGCGGGAGGGCGGATGAGCAGTTCTTC
TRBJ1-2,few,TRBV28,-,14,CASSLWTATYGYTF,TGTGCCAGCAGTTTATGGACAGCAACCTATGGCTACACCTTC
TRBJ2-5,-,TRBV14,TRBD2,18,CASISKGASGGIRETQYF,TGTGCCAGCATCTCAAAAGGGGCTAGCGGGGGAATACGAGAGACCCAGTACTTC
TRBJ1-1,few,TRBV10-3,TRBD1,15,CAISQLGGQNTEAFF,TGTGCCATCAGCCAGTTAGGGGGCCAGAATACTGAAGCTTTCTTT
TRBJ2-7,-,TRBV4-2,-,16,CASSQAGSAALYEQYF,TGTGCCAGCAGCCAAGCCGGCTCAGCGGCTCTATACGAGCAGTACTTC
TRBJ2-3,-,TRBV29-1,TRBD2,15,CSVGLAGASTDTQYF,TGCAGCGTTGGACTAGCGGGGGCGAGCACAGATACGCAGTATTTT
TRBJ2-4,-,TRBV7-2,TRBD1,16,CASSSGGTGTKNIQYF,TGTGCCAGCAGCTCAGGCGGGACAGGGACCAAAAACATTCAGTACTTC
TRBJ1-2,-,TRBV20-1,-,13,CSGEGRANYGYTF,TGCAGTGGGGAGGGCAGAGCTAACTATGGCTACACCTTC
TRBJ1-3,few,TRBV29-1,-,14,CSVEDDPYLNTIYF,TGCAGCGTTGAAGATGATCCGTATCTAAACACCATATATTTT
TRBJ2-7,few,TRBV28,TRBD1,13,CASSDRVADEQYF,TGTGCCAGCAGTGACAGGGTTGCGGACGAGCAGTACTTC
TRBJ2-3,few,TRBV6-1,TRBD2,17,CASSRHRTSGSAYTQYF,TGTGCCAGCAGCCGCCACCGGACTAGCGGGAGCGCATATACGCAGTATTTT
TRBJ2-5,-,TRBV3-1,-,17,CASSQDAWFGQTETQYF,TGTGCCAGCAGCCAAGACGCATGGTTCGGGCAAACAGAGACCCAGTACTTC
TRBJ2-6,few,TRBV4-3,-,17,CASSPPAGAGGANVLTF,TGCGCCAGCAGCCCTCCCGCGGGGGCTGGTGGGGCCAACGTCCTGACTTTC
TRBJ2-5,few,TRBV7-9,-,14,CASSPGQPRETQYF,TGTGCCAGCAGCCCTGGACAGCCCAGGGAGACCCAGTACTTC
TRBJ1-2,once,TRBV4-3,-,14,CASSFIRGNYGYTF,TGCGCCAGCAGCTTTATTCGGGGAAACTATGGCTACACCTTC
TRBJ2-2,few,TRBV4-3,-,14,CASSLEVDTGELFF,TGCGCCAGCAGCCTCGAGGTAGACACCGGGGAGCTGTTTTTT
TRBJ1-2,few,TRBV6-2/TRBV6-3,-,16,CASSSARRSPNYGYTF,TGTGCCAGCAGTTCAGCGAGACGAAGCCCTAACTATGGCTACACCTTC
TRBJ2-1,-,TRBV9,-,13,CASSGWGEDEQFF,TGTGCCAGCAGCGGTTGGGGGGAGGATGAGCAGTTCTTC
TRBJ2-7,-,TRBV28,-,14,CASSFGLGRYEQYF,TGCGCCAGCAGTTTTGGCCTGGGTCGCTACGAGCAGTACTTC
TRBJ2-5,-,TRBV6-5,-,14,CASSYFPGQETQYF,TGTGCCAGCAGTTACTTCCCGGGTCAAGAGACCCAGTACTTC
TRBJ2-4,few,TRBV2,TRBD1,13,CASRRDREVIQYF,TGTGCCAGCAGGCGGGACAGGGAGGTCATTCAGTACTTC
TRBJ1-4,few,TRBV28,-,15,CASSLTGLTNEKLFF,TGTGCCAGCAGTCTTACAGGACTAACTAATGAAAAACTGTTTTTT
TRBJ2-7,few,TRBV5-1,-,14,CASSLVGGLGEQYF,TGCGCCAGCAGCTTGGTGGGGGGCCTCGGCGAGCAGTACTTC
TRBJ1-2,few,TRBV3-1,-,14,CASSQAGTEYGYTF,TGTGCCAGCAGCCAAGCCGGGACGGAGTATGGCTACACCTTC
TRBJ2-1,-,TRBV2,-,13,CARSGPLNNEQFF,TGTGCCAGATCGGGCCCCCTAAACAATGAGCAGTTCTTC
TRBJ2-3,few,TRBV29-1,TRBD2,19,CSVQPQKGLAGANKDTQYF,TGCAGCGTTCAACCTCAAAAGGGACTAGCGGGGGCGAATAAAGATACGCAGTATTTT
TRBJ1-2,-,TRBV29-1,-,13,CSVEDWSEYGYTF,TGCAGCGTTGAAGATTGGTCCGAGTATGGCTACACCTTC
TRBJ2-3,-,TRBV6-1,-,14,CASLGSRILDTQYF,TGTGCCAGCCTTGGGTCCCGCATATTAGATACGCAGTATTTT
TRBJ2-5,-,TRBV25-1,-,14,CASSELQGRETQYF,TGTGCCAGCAGTGAATTACAGGGTCGAGAGACCCAGTACTTC
TRBJ2-7,-,TRBV7-2,-,15,CASSLQQGLGYEQYF,TGTGCCAGCAGCTTGCAACAGGGATTAGGCTACGAGCAGTACTTC
TRBJ2-2,few,TRBV7-6,TRBD2,16,CASSLASGDPTGELFF,TGTGCCAGCAGCTTAGCCAGCGGGGACCCCACCGGGGAGCTGTTTTTT
TRBJ2-5,many,TRBV29-1,-,12,CSVGIGGETQYF,TGCAGCGTTGGGATAGGGGGGGAGACCCAGTACTTC
TRBJ1-5,few,TRBV28,-,14,CASSLTVNNQPQHF,TGTGCCAGCAGTTTGACAGTAAACAATCAGCCCCAGCATTTT
TRBJ1-1,-,TRBV15,TRBD1,16,CATSRARDRTNTEAFF,TGTGCCACCAGCAGAGCCCGGGACAGGACGAACACTGAAGCTTTCTTT
TRBJ1-5,few,TRBV20-1,TRBD1,14,CSARAGGFNQPQHF,TGCAGTGCTAGAGCAGGGGGCTTCAATCAGCCCCAGCATTTT
TRBJ1-1,few,TRBV29-1,-,15,CSVKRPPTLNTEAFF,TGCAGCGTTAAGAGACCACCCACCCTCAACACTGAAGCTTTCTTT
TRBJ2-1,few,TRBV7-2,-,16,CASSLGGGISTREQFF,TGTGCCAGCAGCTTAGGCGGCGGGATTTCAACTAGGGAGCAGTTCTTC
TRBJ2-1,few,TRBV9,-,15,CASSGDGSSYNEQFF,TGTGCCAGCAGCGGGGACGGTAGCTCCTACAATGAGCAGTTCTTC
TRBJ2-7,few,TRBV12-3/TRBV12-4,-,14,CASSRRDQTYEQYF,TGTGCCAGCAGCCGGCGGGACCAGACCTACGAGCAGTACTTC
TRBJ2-5,-,TRBV20-1,TRBD2,17,CSARVVASGRGEETQYF,TGCAGTGCTAGAGTGGTCGCTAGCGGGAGGGGGGAAGAGACCCAGTACTTC